Sequencing of this T cell receptor beta chain was carried out in a study of blood T cells in healthy people across ages. With a J-beta primer mix and a sample-barcoded 5' primer, a second PCR ran about 6 to 11 cycles. One entry per CDR3 protein, called by TCRdb with MiXCR from the 5' RACE reads. The table includes fewer than 950,000 distinct CDR3 sequences, 35% to 40% detected once. Peripheral blood from each donor was collected in a volume of approximately 10 milliliters. Isolation per sample recovered at least 7 million PBMCs. Concerning this clonotype: Its antigen is currently unknown.

Regarding the study as a whole: Expanded clonotype changes were possibly confounded by unknown donor CMV status.

Sequencing used blood. The TCR comes from a man in his late teens or twenties in good health.

In DNA form, the CDR3 reads TGCAGTGCTAGCCCGGGCTATGGCTACACCTTC. It yields the protein CSASPGYGYTF. The chain is built from TRBV20-1 and TRBJ1-2; no definite D call. Germline loops: CDR1 DFQATT, CDR2 SNEGSKA (reference sequence). Trimming stripped 3 bases from V and 4 bases from J, with 6 bases between. This CDR3 contains 11 residues.